This TCR beta chain derives from a study of T-cell reconstitution after alpha-beta-depleted transplantation in children (TCRdb year 2016). Some background on the complete study: Using TCR repertoire profiling, the study quantitatively followed how T-cell immune reconstitution unfolded in children after TCRalphabeta/CD19-depleted allogeneic hematopoietic cell transplantation.

For CDR1 and CDR2, the germline V gene lists SGHTA and FQGNSA. Trimming takes 3 bases off V and 9 bases off J; junction bases not matched to a gene: 14. Its CDR3 holds 16 amino acids, cysteine through phenylalanine. This entry keeps only the CDR3 DNA: 48 bases, framed from base 1. The library was built by means of PCR. The sample was run on an Illumina HiSeq 2500. To normalize quantification of the TCRbeta repertoire, the TCR libraries were built with molecular barcoding that relied on unique molecular identifiers. In-frame beta chains were kept once TCRdb had trimmed the public reads at Q25 with fastp and called clones with MiXCR. CDR3 protein duplicates are merged, each entry listing the most common genes and DNA. The sample includes more than 200,000 distinct CDR3 sequences, with 9.7% observed a single time. The ten largest clonotypes hold 5% to 5.5% of the sample. The sample holds many counts of this clonotype. Its binding antigen is unknown. Base-call qualities are not available, and no considerably larger clone is one nucleotide away.

The receptor was isolated from a human donor who donated a stem cell graft to a child with SCID. The chain couples TRBV7-2 to TRBJ2-1; 7 junctional bases match TRBD2. This sample comprised PBMCs from the stem cell graft donor, obtained from the stem cell graft. The DNA is as follows: TGTGCCAGCAGCTTTGTCGGGGGGTTAATCGGGAGTGAGCAGTTCTTC. Protein translation: CASSFVGGLIGSEQFF. The variable domain in full, with residues beyond the CDR3 obtained from the reference TRBV7-2 and TRBJ2-1 genes, is GAGVSQSPSNKVTEKGKDVELRCDPISGHTALYWYRQSLGQGLEFLIYFQGNSAPDKSGLPSDRFSAERTGGSVSTLTIQRTQQEDSAVYLCASSFVGGLIGSEQFFGPGTRLTVL.